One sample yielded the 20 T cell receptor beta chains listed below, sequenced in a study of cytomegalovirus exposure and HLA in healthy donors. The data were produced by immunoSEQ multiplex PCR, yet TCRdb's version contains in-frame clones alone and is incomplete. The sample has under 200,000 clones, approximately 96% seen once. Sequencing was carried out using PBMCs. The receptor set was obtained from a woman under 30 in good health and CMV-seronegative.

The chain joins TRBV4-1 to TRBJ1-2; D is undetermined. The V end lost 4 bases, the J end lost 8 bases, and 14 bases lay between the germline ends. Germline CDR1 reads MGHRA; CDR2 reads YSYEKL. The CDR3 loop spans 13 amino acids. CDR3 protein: CASSLGRQFGYTF. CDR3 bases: TGCGCCAGCAGCCTAGGTCGACAATTCGGCTACACCTTC.

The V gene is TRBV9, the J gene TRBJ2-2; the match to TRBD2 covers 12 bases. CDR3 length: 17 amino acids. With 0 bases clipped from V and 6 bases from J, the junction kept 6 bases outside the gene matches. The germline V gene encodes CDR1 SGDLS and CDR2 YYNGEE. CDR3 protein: CASSVVALAGGPGELFF. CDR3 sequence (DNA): TGTGCCAGCAGCGTAGTTGCGCTAGCGGGGGGGCCCGGGGAGCTGTTTTTT.

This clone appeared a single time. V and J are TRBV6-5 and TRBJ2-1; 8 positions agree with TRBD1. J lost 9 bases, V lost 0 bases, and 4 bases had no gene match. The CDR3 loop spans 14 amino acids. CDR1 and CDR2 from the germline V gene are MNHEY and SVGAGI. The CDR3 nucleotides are TGTGCCAGCAGTTACTCGGGCCAGGGGGCTGAGCAGTTCTTC. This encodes CASSYSGQGAEQFF.

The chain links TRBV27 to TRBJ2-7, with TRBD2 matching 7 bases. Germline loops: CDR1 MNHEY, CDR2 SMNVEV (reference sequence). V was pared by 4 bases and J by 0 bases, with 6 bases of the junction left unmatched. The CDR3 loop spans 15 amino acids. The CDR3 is CASSWGEGSSYEQYF. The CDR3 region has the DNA TGTGCCAGCAGTTGGGGGGAGGGGAGCTCCTACGAGCAGTACTTC.

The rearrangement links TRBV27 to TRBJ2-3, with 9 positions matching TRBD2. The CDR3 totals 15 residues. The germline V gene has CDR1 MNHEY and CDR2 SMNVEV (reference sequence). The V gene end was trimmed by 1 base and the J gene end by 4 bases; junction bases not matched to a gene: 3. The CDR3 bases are TGTGCCAGCAGTTTATGGCGGGGGGGTTCAGATACGCAGTATTTT. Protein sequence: CASSLWRGGSDTQYF.

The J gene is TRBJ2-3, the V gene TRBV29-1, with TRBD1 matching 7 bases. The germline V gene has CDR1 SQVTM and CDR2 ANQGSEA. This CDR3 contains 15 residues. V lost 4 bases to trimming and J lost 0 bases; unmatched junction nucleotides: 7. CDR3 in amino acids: CSVVGPTGSTDTQYF. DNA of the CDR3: TGCAGCGTTGTTGGCCCGACAGGGAGCACAGATACGCAGTATTTT.

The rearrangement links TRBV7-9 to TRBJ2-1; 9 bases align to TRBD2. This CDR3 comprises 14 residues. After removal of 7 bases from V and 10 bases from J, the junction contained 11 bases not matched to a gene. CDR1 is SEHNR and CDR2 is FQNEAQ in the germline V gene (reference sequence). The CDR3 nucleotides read TGTGCCAGCATCACGGGGGAGCTAGCGGGGGAGCAGTTCTTC. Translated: CASITGELAGEQFF.

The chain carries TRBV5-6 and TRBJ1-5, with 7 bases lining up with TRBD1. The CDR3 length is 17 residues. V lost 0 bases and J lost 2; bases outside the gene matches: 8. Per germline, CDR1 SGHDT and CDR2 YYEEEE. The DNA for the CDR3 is TGTGCCAGCAGCTTGGCCGGAGGGGGCGCGGGCAATCAGCCCCAGCATTTT. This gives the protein CASSLAGGGAGNQPQHF.

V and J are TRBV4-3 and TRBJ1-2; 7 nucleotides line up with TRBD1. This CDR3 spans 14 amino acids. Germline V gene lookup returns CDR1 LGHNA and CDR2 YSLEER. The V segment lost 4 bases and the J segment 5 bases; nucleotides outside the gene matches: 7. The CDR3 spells CASSPTGATYGYTF. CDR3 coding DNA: TGCGCCAGCAGCCCCACAGGGGCGACATATGGCTACACCTTC.

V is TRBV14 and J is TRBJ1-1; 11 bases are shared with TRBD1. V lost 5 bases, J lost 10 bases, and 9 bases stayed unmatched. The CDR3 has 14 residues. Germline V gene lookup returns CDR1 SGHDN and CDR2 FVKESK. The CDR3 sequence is CASSVGQGAFTAFF. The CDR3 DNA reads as TGTGCCAGCAGCGTAGGACAGGGGGCGTTCACAGCTTTCTTT.

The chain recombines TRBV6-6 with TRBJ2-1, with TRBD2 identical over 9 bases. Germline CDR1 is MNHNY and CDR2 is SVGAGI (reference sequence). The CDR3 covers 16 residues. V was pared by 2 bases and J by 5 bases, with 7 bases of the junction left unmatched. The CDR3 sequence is CASSYNPQRGDNEQFF. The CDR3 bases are TGTGCCAGCAGTTACAACCCACAGCGGGGGGACAATGAGCAGTTCTTC.

The CDR3 DNA follows: TGTGCCAGCAGCTCCCGGGGAGGGGGACAGGGCGGCACTGAAGCTTTCTTT. Its translation is CASSSRGGGQGGTEAFF. This chain joins TRBV7-2 and TRBJ1-1; 9 bases are shared with TRBD1. This CDR3 contains 17 residues. CDR1 is SGHTA and CDR2 is FQGNSA in the germline V gene. V was pared by 4 bases and J by 4 bases, with 13 bases of the junction left unmatched.

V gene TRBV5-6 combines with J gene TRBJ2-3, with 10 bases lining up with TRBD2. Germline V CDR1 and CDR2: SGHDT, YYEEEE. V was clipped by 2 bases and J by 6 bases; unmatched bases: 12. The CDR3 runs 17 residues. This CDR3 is CASSFPPLAGRLDTQYF. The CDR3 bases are TGTGCCAGCAGCTTTCCCCCACTAGCGGGGAGGTTGGATACGCAGTATTTT.

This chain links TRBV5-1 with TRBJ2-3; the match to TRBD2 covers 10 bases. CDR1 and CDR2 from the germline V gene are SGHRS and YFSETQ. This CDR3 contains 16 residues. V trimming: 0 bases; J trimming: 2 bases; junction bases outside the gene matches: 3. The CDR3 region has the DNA TGCGCCAGCAGCTTGGAAGCGGGGGGGTCCACAGATACGCAGTATTTT. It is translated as CASSLEAGGSTDTQYF.

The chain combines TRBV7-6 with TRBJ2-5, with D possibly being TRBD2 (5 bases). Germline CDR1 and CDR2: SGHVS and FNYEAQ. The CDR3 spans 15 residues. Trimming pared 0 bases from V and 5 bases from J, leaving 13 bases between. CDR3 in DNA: TGTGCCAGCAGCTTAGCGCCCCTGGAGGATGAGACCCAGTACTTC. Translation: CASSLAPLEDETQYF.

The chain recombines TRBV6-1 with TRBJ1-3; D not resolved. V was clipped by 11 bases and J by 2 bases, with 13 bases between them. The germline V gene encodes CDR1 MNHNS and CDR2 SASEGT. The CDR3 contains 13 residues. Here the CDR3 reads CAAGLPTGNTIYF. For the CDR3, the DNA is TGTGCCGCCGGACTGCCAACTGGAAACACCATATATTTT.

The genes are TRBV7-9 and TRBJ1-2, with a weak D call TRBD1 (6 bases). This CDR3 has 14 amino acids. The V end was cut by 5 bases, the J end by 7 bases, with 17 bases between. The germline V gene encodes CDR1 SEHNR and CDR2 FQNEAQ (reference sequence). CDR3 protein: CASSPSGGGVGYTF. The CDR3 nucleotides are TGTGCCAGCAGCCCCTCGGGGGGGGGCGTTGGCTACACCTTC.

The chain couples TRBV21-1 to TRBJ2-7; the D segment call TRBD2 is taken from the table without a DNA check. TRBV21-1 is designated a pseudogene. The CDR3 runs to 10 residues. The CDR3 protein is CASSKVGGLF. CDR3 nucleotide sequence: TGTGCCAGCAGCAAAGTCGGCGGGCTCTTC.

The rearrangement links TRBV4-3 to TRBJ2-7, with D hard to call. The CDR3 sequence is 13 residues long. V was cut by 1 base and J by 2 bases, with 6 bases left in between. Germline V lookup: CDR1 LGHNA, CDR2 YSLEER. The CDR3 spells CASSQGPAYEQYF. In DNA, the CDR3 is TGCGCCAGCAGCCAAGGTCCGGCCTACGAGCAGTACTTC.

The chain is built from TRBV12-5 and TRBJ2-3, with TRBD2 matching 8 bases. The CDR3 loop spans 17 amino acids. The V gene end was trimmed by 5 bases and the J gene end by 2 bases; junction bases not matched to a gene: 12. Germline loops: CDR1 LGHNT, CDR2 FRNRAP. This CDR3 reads CASGGGSSGVPTDTQYF. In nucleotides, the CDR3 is TGTGCTAGTGGTGGGGGGAGTAGCGGGGTGCCCACAGATACGCAGTATTTT.